Given below is one TCR beta chain in context. This sample is part of a study of blood T cell repertoires in COVID-19. Across the whole study: Researchers got acute and convalescent COVID-19 samples from the United States, Italy and Spain. T cells, B-cell-depleted T cells, or PBMCs provided the cDNA or gDNA that served as material.

Authors' processing steps: For nucleated cells, counts were estimated from reference gene primer amplification. Here immunoSEQ multiplex PCR was the method, and the copy in TCRdb shows in-frame clones only, minus some. V and J calls and clone size follow that table, whereas D and trimming were derived from the DNA. The sample shows about 270,000 clones, over 80% of them seen only once. The V gene's germline CDR1 is ENHRY and CDR2 SYGVKD. Germline trimming cut 5 bases from V and 6 bases from J; bases unmatched to any gene: 12. The CDR3 is made up of 16 amino acids. The rearrangement uses TRBV10-3 and TRBJ2-1, with 8 bases that match TRBD2. The specimen sequenced was peripheral blood. The source of this sequence is a woman aged 50 to 65 with active or convalescent COVID-19. The CDR3 nucleotides are TGTGCCATCAGTTCCCCCGGGACTAGGCCCCTCAATGAGCAGTTCTTC. This gives the protein CAISSPGTRPLNEQFF.